This TCR beta chain was found in a study of T-cell reconstitution after alpha-beta-depleted transplantation in children. Using unique molecular identifiers, the investigators prepared the TCRbeta library. TCRdb reprocessed the PCR reads with MiXCR, giving one entry per CDR3 protein. The sample carries 400,000 to 500,000 distinct CDR3 sequences, 11% recorded once. The J segment lost 1 base and the V segment lost 8 bases, leaving 8 bases of the junction unmatched. Per the germline V gene, CDR1 is SGHAT and CDR2 is FQDESV (reference sequence). There are 15 residues in the CDR3. V and J are TRBV11-1 and TRBJ2-1; 7 positions match TRBD2. This TCR derives from a human donor who donated a stem cell graft to a child with acute myeloid leukemia. The sequencing used PBMCs from the stem cell graft donor, collected from the stem cell graft. The CDR3 DNA reads as TGTGCCAGCTCAGCGGGAATGAGTTCCTACAATGAGCAGTTCTTC. It translates to CASSAGMSSYNEQFF.